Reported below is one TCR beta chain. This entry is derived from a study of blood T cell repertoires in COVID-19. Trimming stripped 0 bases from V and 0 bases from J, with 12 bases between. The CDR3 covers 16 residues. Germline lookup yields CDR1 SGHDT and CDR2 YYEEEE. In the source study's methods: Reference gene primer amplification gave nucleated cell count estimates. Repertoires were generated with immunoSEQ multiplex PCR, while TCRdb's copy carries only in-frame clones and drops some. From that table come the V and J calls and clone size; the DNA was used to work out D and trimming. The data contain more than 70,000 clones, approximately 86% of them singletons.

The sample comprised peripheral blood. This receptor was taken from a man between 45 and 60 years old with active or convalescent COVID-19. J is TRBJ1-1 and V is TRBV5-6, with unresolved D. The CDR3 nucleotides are TGTGCCAGCAGCTTGGGTCCGGGAGGGATGAACACTGAAGCTTTCTTT. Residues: CASSLGPGGMNTEAFF.